Below, one T cell receptor (beta chain) is given with its context. Its recognized antigen is unknown. Base qualities are not recorded, but no much larger clone differs from it by a single base. The sample comes from a study of primary melanoma T cells and metastatic recurrence (dated by TCRdb to 2018 to 2020). In terms of the full investigation: The cohort consisted of 150 to 200 primary melanomas of stage T2 to T4, each more than 1 mm thick. The study examined whether T-cell fraction and T-cell repertoire clonality in primary melanoma tumors predicted patient outcome. The T-cell fraction measured by TCR beta sequencing was weighed against progression-free survival, the clinical outcome chosen for the comparison. Histopathological grading of tumor-infiltrating lymphocytes served as the comparison point for the T-cell fraction derived from sequencing. Broader findings and caveats from the paper: An effective T-cell-mediated antitumor response in primary melanoma was presented by the authors only as a suggestion rather than as a demonstrated mechanism. Adding T-cell fraction to tumor thickness reportedly improved progression-free survival prediction more than adding any other histopathological variable. Progression-free survival was reportedly predicted by the tumor T-cell fraction independently of age, mitotic rate, ulceration and thickness. A T-cell fraction greater than 20% appeared to be protective whatever the ulceration status, mitotic rate or nodal disease.

Libraries were built with the immunoSEQ multiplex PCR assay. Primary melanoma tumor tissue was subjected to high-throughput sequencing of the T-cell receptor beta chain. The study's processing was this. Repertoire analyses included TCRB CDR3 sharing between samples and the distribution of insertions and deletions. A gradient-boosted model ranked how well the T-cell fraction predicted outcome compared with histopathological variables. TCRdb retrieved this table from immuneACCESS and kept in-frame rearrangements only. Not all clones are present; in checked studies, unresolved V genes account for under half, and no reason is known for the remainder. The D gene and trimming were derived from the DNA, and the V and J assignments and clone size from that table. Recorded for this sample are 1,500 to 2,000 clones; about three quarters of them occurred a single time. Clones ranked in the top ten supply about a third of the sample.

Patients had primary melanoma that had been surgically resected and was considered potentially curable but at risk of metastatic recurrence. Via the germline V gene, CDR1 is SQVTM and CDR2 ANQGSEA. Measured from the cysteine to the phenylalanine, the CDR3 is 12 residues long. The DNA shown is the 36-base CDR3, in frame from base 1. The junction carries 9 bases between V and J, which are trimmed by 4 bases and 3 bases respectively. The V and J genes are TRBV29-1 and TRBJ1-2; the D gene is not confidently resolved. This sequence was found in a human donor with melanoma. The source material was melanoma tumor tissue. The nucleotide sequence reads TGCAGCGTTGTGCAAACATACTATGGCTACACCTTC. It is translated as CSVVQTYYGYTF.